These 31 T cell receptor beta chains were all obtained from the same sample, sequenced in a study of monozygotic twins with inflammatory bowel disease. TCRdb reprocessed the 5' RACE reads and stores each CDR3 protein as one record, lacking DNA. This table lists roughly 200,000 distinct CDR3 sequences. Material for sequencing was blood. The receptors shown here come from a human donor with ulcerative colitis or Crohn's disease, or a healthy co-twin of an affected twin (not recorded which).

The chain combines TRBV5-4 with TRBJ1-2; the D call from TCRdb, TRBD1, cannot be confirmed without DNA. The length of the CDR3 is 14 residues. CDR1 SGHNT and CDR2 YYREEE come from the germline V gene (reference sequence). This CDR3 reads CASSSMDRGHGYTF.

This chain connects TRBV10-3 to TRBJ2-5. The germline V gene encodes CDR1 ENHRY and CDR2 SYGVKD. The CDR3 consists of 15 residues. CDR3 sequence: CAISADQPRQETQYF.

This chain uses TRBV5-4 with TRBJ1-1; lacking DNA, the TRBD1 call made by TCRdb goes unchecked. CDR3 length: 15 residues. The germline V gene has CDR1 SGHNT and CDR2 YYREEE (reference sequence). This CDR3 reads CASSKTGTVDTEAFF. Together with reference TRBV5-4 and TRBJ1-1, the CDR3 gives the full variable domain: ETGVTQSPTHLIKTRGQQVTLRCSSQSGHNTVSWYQQALGQGPQFIFQYYREEENGRGNFPPRFSGLQFPNYSSELNVNALELDDSALYLCASSKTGTVDTEAFFGQGTRLTVV.

V gene TRBV20-1 combines with J gene TRBJ1-5; as DNA is missing, the TRBD1 call by TCRdb cannot be tested. Germline V gives CDR1 DFQATT, CDR2 SNEGSKA (reference sequence). The CDR3 spans 13 residues. CDR3 sequence: CSVKETGIQPQHF.

The chain couples TRBV30 to TRBJ2-2; TCRdb's assignment of TRBD1 cannot be checked, as there is no DNA. Germline CDR1 is GTSNPN and CDR2 is SVGIG (reference sequence). The CDR3 consists of 13 residues. The CDR3 spells CAWTPLGAGELFF.

J is TRBJ1-1 and V is TRBV30; TCRdb's D gene call, TRBD1, goes unchecked for lack of DNA. This CDR3 has 13 residues. CDR1 is GTSNPN and CDR2 is SVGIG in the germline V gene (reference sequence). CDR3 loop: CAWSVGGFTEAFF. The variable domain in full, with the rest retrieved from reference TRBV30 and TRBJ1-1, is SQTIHQWPATLVQPVGSPLSLECTVEGTSNPNLYWYRQAAGRGLQLLFYSVGIGQISSEVPQNLSASRPQDRQFILSSKKLLLSDSGFYLCAWSVGGFTEAFFGQGTRLTVV.

V is TRBV5-1 and J is TRBJ2-5; as DNA is missing, the TRBD2 call by TCRdb cannot be tested. The CDR3 has 14 amino acids. Per germline, CDR1 SGHRS and CDR2 YFSETQ. The CDR3 is CASSPDGGRETQYF.

The chain employs TRBV14 and TRBJ2-1; with no DNA, the TCRdb D assignment of TRBD2 cannot be verified. The CDR3 has 16 amino acids. Germline lookup yields CDR1 SGHDN and CDR2 FVKESK. CDR3 residues: CASSLGSSPPYNEQFF.

The V gene is TRBV18, the J gene TRBJ2-1. CDR1 KGHSH and CDR2 LQKENI come from the germline V gene. This CDR3 is built from 14 residues. CDR3 sequence reads: CASSEAVVYNEQFF. The full variable domain, with the rest looked up from reference TRBV18 and TRBJ2-1, is NAGVMQNPRHLVRRRGQEARLRCSPMKGHSHVYWYRQLPEEGLKFMVYLQKENIIDESGMPKERFSAEFPKEGPSILRIQQVVRGDSAAYFCASSEAVVYNEQFFGPGTRLTVL.

This chain connects TRBV10-3 to TRBJ1-2. CDR3 length: 13 residues. CDR1 and CDR2 from the germline V gene are ENHRY and SYGVKD. The chain's CDR3 is CAIKPMTGGGYTF.

This rearrangement joins TRBV28 to TRBJ2-1; TCRdb gives TRBD2 as the D gene, but with no DNA this cannot be confirmed. The CDR3 has 16 residues. Germline CDR1 MDHEN, CDR2 SYDVKM. The CDR3 is CASSPLAGRSYNEQFF.

The chain employs TRBV19 and TRBJ1-5; TCRdb designates TRBD1, a call that cannot be tested without DNA. Germline loops: CDR1 LNHDA, CDR2 SQIVND (reference sequence). There are 16 residues in the CDR3. Here the CDR3 reads CASRRDRGFSNQPQHF.

The rearrangement uses TRBV4-2 and TRBJ1-2. Germline V CDR1 and CDR2: LGHNA, YNFKEQ. CDR3 size: 15 residues. The CDR3 reads CASSQAGGMNYGYTF.

The genes are TRBV18 and TRBJ1-6; TCRdb outputs TRBD1, but without DNA this stays unchecked. This CDR3 is 14 amino acids long. CDR1 is KGHSH and CDR2 is LQKENI in the germline V gene. CDR3 sequence reads: CASSPRGGDSPLHF.

J is TRBJ1-2 and V is TRBV20-1; lacking DNA, the TRBD1 call made by TCRdb goes unchecked. Germline CDR1 is DFQATT and CDR2 is SNEGSKA (reference sequence). The CDR3 has 12 amino acids. CDR3 sequence reads: CSALQGAVGYTF.

The chain uses TRBV18 and TRBJ2-3; without DNA, the TCRdb call of TRBD2 cannot be checked. This CDR3 is built from 16 residues. Germline assignment: CDR1 KGHSH and CDR2 LQKENI. The chain's CDR3 is CASSPQRGRSTDTQYF.

The chain joins TRBV4-2 to TRBJ2-2. Germline-derived CDR1 and CDR2 are LGHNA and YNFKEQ. CDR3 length: 12 residues. CDR3 protein: CASSPETGELFF.

The rearrangement joins TRBV19 to TRBJ1-3. CDR1 is LNHDA, CDR2 SQIVND, per germline (reference sequence). The CDR3 is 14 residues long. The CDR3 protein is CAARAGGGGNTIYF.

The rearrangement uses TRBV6-5 and TRBJ1-1; TCRdb's assignment of TRBD1 cannot be checked, as there is no DNA. Germline CDR1 MNHEY, CDR2 SVGAGI. This CDR3 spans 13 amino acids. The CDR3 sequence is CASGTGSNTEAFF.

The chain has TRBV27 and TRBJ1-2; TCRdb's D gene call, TRBD1, goes unchecked for lack of DNA. From germline, CDR1 is MNHEY and CDR2 SMNVEV (reference sequence). This CDR3 is 14 amino acids long. CDR3 sequence reads: CASSRVATGGGYTF.

J is TRBJ1-2 and V is TRBV25-1; as DNA is missing, the TRBD1 call by TCRdb cannot be tested. CDR3 length: 12 residues. Germline values: CDR1 MGHDK, CDR2 SYGVNS. The CDR3: CASSSQGWGYTF.

This chain uses TRBV20-1 with TRBJ2-1; lacking DNA, the TRBD2 call made by TCRdb goes unchecked. CDR1 is DFQATT, CDR2 SNEGSKA, per germline (reference sequence). The CDR3 is made up of 19 amino acids. Here the CDR3 reads CSARDSGLAIRSSYNEQFF.

V usage is TRBV9 and J usage is TRBJ2-5. CDR1 and CDR2 (germline): SGDLS, YYNGEE. The CDR3 runs to 14 residues. The CDR3 spells CASSPFDRVETQYF.

The V and J genes are TRBV5-1 and TRBJ2-7. The length of the CDR3 is 11 residues. The germline CDR1 and CDR2 sequences are SGHRS and YFSETQ. The chain's CDR3 is CASSLEAEQYF.

V and J are TRBV12-3 or TRBV12-4 and TRBJ2-2. CDR3 size: 14 residues. This CDR3 reads CASISIGWAGELFF.

This sequence joins TRBV20-1 and TRBJ1-2; TCRdb lists TRBD1, though no DNA is available to test this call. Germline CDR1 DFQATT, CDR2 SNEGSKA (reference sequence). There are 13 residues in the CDR3. The CDR3 reads CSARTGFNYGYTF.

V and J are TRBV12-3 or TRBV12-4 and TRBJ2-2; TCRdb gives TRBD2 as the D gene, but with no DNA this cannot be confirmed. CDR3 length equals 18 residues. The CDR3 spells CASRVPQAAGGRTGELFF.

The chain has TRBV20-1 and TRBJ1-4; TCRdb calls TRBD1, which cannot be checked without DNA. Germline lookup yields CDR1 DFQATT and CDR2 SNEGSKA (reference sequence). This CDR3 is 14 amino acids long. CDR3 sequence: CSARDRGVNEKLFF.

This chain links TRBV7-9 with TRBJ1-3. Germline V gene sequence: CDR1 SEHNR, CDR2 FQNEAQ (reference sequence). The CDR3 extends over 16 amino acids. Here the CDR3 reads CASSPSTGLSGNTIYF.

CDR3 sequence: CASSLDGQGTYEQYF. The chain has TRBV7-8 and TRBJ2-7; TCRdb's D call of TRBD1 is untestable without DNA. This CDR3 is built from 15 residues. Germline V lookup: CDR1 SGHVS, CDR2 FQNEAQ.

The rearrangement uses TRBV5-8 and TRBJ1-2. The germline CDR1 and CDR2 sequences are SGHTS and YDEGEE. The CDR3 totals 13 residues. CDR3 amino acids: CASSLAETHGYTF.